The rows below give T cell receptor beta chains drawn from one sample of a study of identical twins. TCRdb called the 5' RACE reads again in MiXCR, with one record for every CDR3 protein. The sample holds a few hundred thousand distinct CDR3 sequences; around 8% are singletons and the top ten take 3%. The data were also submitted as part of a second study, on yellow fever vaccine responses in identical twins.

Sequencing was performed on CD8+ T cells sorted from blood. These receptors all come from a woman between 18 and 30 years old in good health. The CDR3 runs from the conserved cysteine through the conserved F or W. D genes are given only for firm matches. Not every row has a clone size; where given, it reads once, few, many or a size class.

abundance: many
v_gene: TRBV7-8
j_gene: TRBJ1-5
d_gene: .
CDR3aa: CASRLLANQPQHF
CDR3nt: TGTGCCAGCAGGTTACTCGCCAATCAGCCCCAGCATTTT

abundance: many
v_gene: TRBV28
j_gene: TRBJ2-1
d_gene: .
CDR3aa: CASSFYNEQFF
CDR3nt: TGTGCCAGCAGTTTTTACAATGAGCAGTTCTTC

abundance: many
v_gene: TRBV27
j_gene: TRBJ1-5
d_gene: TRBD1
CDR3aa: CASGNWDSVRNQPQHF
CDR3nt: TGTGCCAGCGGTAACTGGGACAGCGTCCGCAATCAGCCCCAGCATTTT

abundance: .
v_gene: TRBV5-6
j_gene: TRBJ2-2
d_gene: .
CDR3aa: CASSIGGFNTGELFF
CDR3nt: TGTGCCAGCAGCATCGGGGGTTTCAACACCGGGGAGCTGTTTTTT

abundance: few
v_gene: TRBV15
j_gene: TRBJ1-1
d_gene: TRBD1
CDR3aa: CATSTSLLGDSETEAFF
CDR3nt: TGTGCCACCAGCACCAGCCTCCTTGGGGACAGTGAAACTGAAGCTTTCTTT

abundance: few
v_gene: TRBV28
j_gene: TRBJ1-5
d_gene: .
CDR3aa: CASSFSIPNQPQHF
CDR3nt: TGTGCCAGCAGTTTCTCGATTCCCAATCAGCCCCAGCATTTT

abundance: .
v_gene: TRBV9
j_gene: TRBJ1-2
d_gene: .
CDR3aa: CASSVAPGATSKDYGYTF
CDR3nt: TGTGCCAGCAGCGTGGCACCCGGCGCAACCTCAAAGGACTATGGCTACACCTTC

abundance: .
v_gene: TRBV28
j_gene: TRBJ2-7
d_gene: .
CDR3aa: CASTGSWSYEQYF
CDR3nt: TGTGCCAGTACGGGGAGTTGGTCCTACGAGCAGTACTTC

abundance: .
v_gene: TRBV7-6
j_gene: TRBJ1-3
d_gene: .
CDR3aa: CASSLADDSGNTIYF
CDR3nt: TGTGCCAGCAGCTTAGCGGACGACTCTGGAAACACCATATATTTT

abundance: .
v_gene: TRBV2
j_gene: TRBJ2-1
d_gene: .
CDR3aa: CASRAGYNEQFF
CDR3nt: TGTGCCAGCAGAGCAGGGTACAATGAGCAGTTCTTC

abundance: few
v_gene: TRBV15
j_gene: TRBJ2-1
d_gene: .
CDR3aa: CATSRAEMAVGSNEQFF
CDR3nt: TGTGCCACCAGCAGAGCTGAGATGGCCGTGGGATCCAATGAGCAGTTCTTC

abundance: many
v_gene: TRBV29-1
j_gene: TRBJ2-5
d_gene: TRBD2
CDR3aa: CSVEDFASGGQETQYF
CDR3nt: TGCAGCGTTGAAGATTTTGCTAGCGGGGGCCAAGAGACCCAGTACTTC

abundance: .
v_gene: TRBV2
j_gene: TRBJ2-3
d_gene: TRBD2
CDR3aa: CASSVPGGEEDTQYF
CDR3nt: TGTGCCAGCAGTGTACCGGGAGGGGAAGAAGATACGCAGTATTTT

abundance: many
v_gene: TRBV28
j_gene: TRBJ2-2
d_gene: TRBD2
CDR3aa: CASSPGLVVPGELFF
CDR3nt: TGTGCCAGCAGTCCGGGACTAGTTGTTCCCGGGGAGCTGTTTTTT

abundance: .
v_gene: TRBV7-6
j_gene: TRBJ2-1
d_gene: .
CDR3aa: CASSSGAGEFF
CDR3nt: TGTGCCAGCAGCTCAGGGGCGGGGGAGTTCTTC

abundance: few
v_gene: TRBV5-6
j_gene: TRBJ2-7
d_gene: .
CDR3aa: CASSLGAGPNEQYF
CDR3nt: TGTGCCAGCAGCTTGGGAGCCGGACCGAACGAGCAGTACTTC

abundance: few
v_gene: TRBV5-6
j_gene: TRBJ2-1
d_gene: TRBD2
CDR3aa: CASSFRDYFHNEQFF
CDR3nt: TGTGCCAGCAGCTTCCGGGACTACTTTCACAATGAGCAGTTCTTC

abundance: few
v_gene: TRBV6-5
j_gene: TRBJ2-2
d_gene: .
CDR3aa: CASSYRTASRTGELFF
CDR3nt: TGTGCCAGCAGTTACCGGACGGCTTCTCGTACCGGGGAGCTGTTTTTT

abundance: .
v_gene: TRBV2
j_gene: TRBJ2-6
d_gene: .
CDR3aa: CASRTPDSPGANVLTF
CDR3nt: TGTGCCAGCAGGACGCCGGACAGTCCTGGGGCCAACGTCCTGACTTTC

abundance: .
v_gene: TRBV12-3/TRBV12-4
j_gene: TRBJ2-2
d_gene: .
CDR3aa: CASSLANWRTGELFF
CDR3nt: TGTGCCAGCAGTTTAGCGAACTGGCGCACCGGGGAGCTGTTTTTT

abundance: .
v_gene: TRBV11-2
j_gene: TRBJ2-7
d_gene: TRBD1
CDR3aa: CASSSPGTGDYEQYF
CDR3nt: TGTGCCAGCAGCTCCCCCGGGACAGGGGACTACGAGCAGTACTTC

abundance: many
v_gene: TRBV3-1
j_gene: TRBJ2-1
d_gene: .
CDR3aa: CASSLGEREQFF
CDR3nt: TGTGCCAGCAGCCTTGGGGAGAGGGAGCAGTTCTTC

abundance: many
v_gene: TRBV24-1
j_gene: TRBJ2-1
d_gene: .
CDR3aa: CATSDLPLEHTYNEQFF
CDR3nt: TGTGCCACCAGTGACCTACCTCTGGAGCACACCTACAATGAGCAGTTCTTC

abundance: many
v_gene: TRBV5-1
j_gene: TRBJ2-2
d_gene: .
CDR3aa: CASSWRGQADTGELFF
CDR3nt: TGCGCCAGCAGCTGGCGGGGGCAGGCGGACACCGGGGAGCTGTTTTTT

abundance: many
v_gene: TRBV3-1
j_gene: TRBJ2-1
d_gene: .
CDR3aa: CASSQDRYSYNEQFF
CDR3nt: TGTGCCAGCAGCCAAGATCGATATTCCTACAATGAGCAGTTCTTC

abundance: few
v_gene: TRBV6-1
j_gene: TRBJ2-7
d_gene: TRBD2
CDR3aa: CASSGMGLASYEQYF
CDR3nt: TGTGCCAGCAGTGGGATGGGACTAGCGTCCTACGAGCAGTACTTC

abundance: .
v_gene: TRBV20-1
j_gene: TRBJ2-3
d_gene: .
CDR3aa: CSARAPEYDHPYLSPDTQYF
CDR3nt: TGCAGTGCTAGAGCTCCGGAGTATGACCACCCGTACCTATCGCCAGATACGCAGTATTTT

abundance: few
v_gene: TRBV7-6
j_gene: TRBJ2-2
d_gene: .
CDR3aa: CASSITGPNTGELFF
CDR3nt: TGTGCCAGCAGCATTACAGGGCCAAACACCGGGGAGCTGTTTTTT

abundance: many
v_gene: TRBV20-1
j_gene: TRBJ2-7
d_gene: .
CDR3aa: CSAREGTSDYEQYF
CDR3nt: TGCAGTGCTAGAGAGGGGACTTCCGACTACGAGCAGTACTTC